Detailed here is one TCR beta chain. Its target is not known. This sample is part of a study of shared clonotypes between healthy human individuals. Looking at the study overall: Per donor, three plates held CD4 naive cells, three held CD4 memory, two held CD8 naive and one held CD8 memory.

Samples underwent the assay at deep level. Some clones are missing from TCRdb's copy, which holds only in-frame ones; the method was immunoSEQ multiplex PCR. The repertoire consists of around 2.3 million clones, with approximately 96% occurring once and the leading ten covering over 0.1%. The CDR3 sequence is 15 residues long. Germline V CDR1 and CDR2: GTSNPN, SVGIG (reference sequence). With 7 bases clipped from V and 8 bases from J, the junction kept 18 bases outside the gene matches. Notes on the study in general: Clonotype sharing across a few donors was observed for about 5.5% of naive CD4 clonotypes. Non-shared clonotypes had lower generation probabilities than clonotypes shared by all four sorted-subset donors.

Sequenced input: naive CD4+ T cells sorted from blood. Subset meaning: CD45RA+ positively selected. The receptor's source is a man younger than 30 in good health. The chain links TRBV30 to TRBJ1-2; 8 nucleotides match TRBD1. The CDR3 region has the DNA TGTGCCTCCCAATCCGGACAGGGACTTTATTACGGCTACACCTTC. It encodes CASQSGQGLYYGYTF.